This T cell receptor beta chain was obtained from a study of HIV-infected patients and healthy controls. Whole blood was used without fractionation, so all unsorted peripheral T cells were included. This clonotype was seen at least ten times. In germline, CDR1 is LNHNV, CDR2 YYDKDF (reference sequence). This CDR3 is built from 15 residues. Trimming took 3 bases from V and 3 from J; bases not matched to a gene: 8. Reverse transcription used around 540 ng RNA and constant-region primers for alpha and beta. Each of the alpha and beta chains got its own library through chain-specific third strand synthesis with indices. MiXCR, run by TCRdb on the 5' RACE reads, gives a single entry per CDR3 protein. Of more than 9,500 distinct CDR3 sequences in the sample, less than 9.5% are singletons; the top ten hold under 40%.

This TCR derives from an adult with HIV infection. V gene TRBV15 combines with J gene TRBJ2-7; 7 bases fit TRBD1. Sequenced material: blood, taken before antiretroviral therapy. The CDR3 is CATSSDMGQLYEQYF. The CDR3 DNA sequence: TGTGCCACCAGCAGCGACATGGGACAGCTCTACGAGCAGTACTTC.